These T cell receptor beta chains were read from a single sample in a study of blood T cell repertoires in COVID-19. Repertoires were generated with immunoSEQ multiplex PCR, while TCRdb's copy carries only in-frame clones and drops some. The table includes approximately 160,000 clones, 70% to 90% detected once. Sequencing was carried out using peripheral blood. All receptors derive from a woman aged 55-70 years with COVID-19, enrolled during active disease. Both conserved end residues are part of each CDR3. Fields, in order: CDR3 DNA, CDR3 protein, D gene, CDR3 length, J gene, V gene, clone size. The D gene is left open where the match is weak. Clone size is not always given. Where it is, it says once, few, many or a class for expanded clones.

TGTGCCAGCAGTTACGAGGGGGTTTCCTACAATGAGCAGTTCTTC,CASSYEGVSYNEQFF,NA,15,TRBJ2-1,TRBV6-5,NA
TGTGCCAGCAGCTTAGAACGGAGAAACACTGAAGCTTTCTTT,CASSLERRNTEAFF,NA,14,TRBJ1-1,TRBV7-2,NA
TGCGCCAGCAGTCAGAGACAGGGAGGGAACACTGAAGCTTTCTTT,CASSQRQGGNTEAFF,TRBD1,15,TRBJ1-1,TRBV10-2,NA
TGTGCCAGGGGGACAGGGCTAAACTATGGCTACACCTTC,CARGTGLNYGYTF,TRBD1,13,TRBJ1-2,TRBV6-5,NA
TGTGCCAGCAGCCCTACAGGGGGCAGGGACACTGAAGCTTTCTTT,CASSPTGGRDTEAFF,TRBD1,15,TRBJ1-1,TRBV7-3,few
TGTGCCAGCTCATTCGGCGCAGGGGGCAGGTCCGGGGAGCTGTTTTTT,CASSFGAGGRSGELFF,TRBD1,16,TRBJ2-2,TRBV18,NA
TGTGCCAGCTCCCTGGGACAGGGGGCTAACACTGAAGCTTTCTTT,CASSLGQGANTEAFF,TRBD1,15,TRBJ1-1,TRBV18,NA
TGTGCCAGCAGCCCTAACGCCGCGCGGCGGGAGACCCAGTACTTC,CASSPNAARRETQYF,NA,15,TRBJ2-5,TRBV7-3,NA
TGTGCCAGCAGCTTAGGTGGGCTAGCGGGGGCACATGAGCAGTTCTTC,CASSLGGLAGAHEQFF,TRBD2,16,TRBJ2-1,TRBV11-3,NA
TGTGCCAGCAGCCGGACAGGGCCGAATGAAAAACTGTTTTTT,CASSRTGPNEKLFF,TRBD1,14,TRBJ1-4,TRBV7-7,NA
TGTGCCAGCAGCCTCACTCACAGGGGGCGGAACACCATATATTTT,CASSLTHRGRNTIYF,TRBD1,15,TRBJ1-3,TRBV3-1/TRBV3-2,NA
TGTGCCAGTACGGGACGGGAGTACGAGCAGTACTTC,CASTGREYEQYF,NA,12,TRBJ2-7,TRBV6-5,few
TGTGCCAGCAGCCCGGGACTAGCGGGGAGGTCAGATACGCAGTATTTT,CASSPGLAGRSDTQYF,TRBD2,16,TRBJ2-3,TRBV9,NA
TGTGCCAGCTCACCACCGGGACAGTTCTACGAGCAGTACTTC,CASSPPGQFYEQYF,TRBD1,14,TRBJ2-7,TRBV18,NA
TGTGCCAGCAGCTTCTCAGGACTAGCGGGGGGTGATACGCAGTATTTT,CASSFSGLAGGDTQYF,TRBD2,16,TRBJ2-3,TRBV11-3,NA
TGTGCCAGCAGCGTAAAGGGACTGGGCCAATACACAGATACGCAGTATTTT,CASSVKGLGQYTDTQYF,NA,17,TRBJ2-3,TRBV9,once
TGCGCCAGCAGAGGGGGAGATAATGAAAAACTGTTTTTT,CASRGGDNEKLFF,NA,13,TRBJ1-4,TRBV5-1,NA
TGTGCCAGCAGTGAAAAAGAGTCCCAGTACTTC,CASSEKESQYF,NA,11,TRBJ2-5,TRBV6-1,NA
TGTGCCAGTTCACAGGGGGGCTCCTACAATGAGCAGTTCTTC,CASSQGGSYNEQFF,TRBD1,14,TRBJ2-1,TRBV11-3,few
TGTGCCAGCAGTCCTAGACAGGGGATGGGCCGACTAACTGAGCAGTTCTTC,CASSPRQGMGRLTEQFF,TRBD1,17,TRBJ2-1,TRBV27,NA
TGTGCCAGCAGCTGGGGCGGCATAAATACGCAGTATTTT,CASSWGGINTQYF,NA,13,TRBJ2-3,TRBV11-2,NA
TGTGCCAGCTCACCTGCGGCTAGCGATGAGCAGTTCTTC,CASSPAASDEQFF,NA,13,TRBJ2-1,TRBV18,NA
TGCAGCGTTGAACGGCAGGCAAGCTATGGCTACACCTTC,CSVERQASYGYTF,NA,13,TRBJ1-2,TRBV29-1,NA
TGCGCCAGCAGTATTAGCGGGAGCATGGATACGCAGTATTTT,CASSISGSMDTQYF,TRBD2,14,TRBJ2-3,TRBV10-1,NA
TGTGCTAGTGGCCAAAGTCAGGGGGTTAGGAGAGAAAAACTGTTTTTT,CASGQSQGVRREKLFF,TRBD1,16,TRBJ1-4,TRBV12-5,NA
TGCGCCAGCAGCCAGACAGGGCGGCGGGAGACCCAGTACTTC,CASSQTGRRETQYF,TRBD1,14,TRBJ2-5,TRBV5-1,once
TGCGCCAGCAGCGCGGGAAGGTTTGACACTGAAGCTTTCTTT,CASSAGRFDTEAFF,NA,14,TRBJ1-1,TRBV5-1,NA
TGTGCCAGCTCCCAGGACAGGAAGAACACTGAAGCTTTCTTT,CASSQDRKNTEAFF,TRBD1,14,TRBJ1-1,TRBV18,NA
TGTGCCAGCAGCTCTACTAAAGGGGCGACAGATACGCAGTATTTT,CASSSTKGATDTQYF,NA,15,TRBJ2-3,TRBV28,NA
TGTGCCAGCATTCCTAATCAATGGGGGCGTGGTAAGGACTATGGCTACACCTTC,CASIPNQWGRGKDYGYTF,NA,18,TRBJ1-2,TRBV25-1,NA
TGTGCCAGCAGTAGGGGGACGGCTGGAAACACCATATATTTT,CASSRGTAGNTIYF,NA,14,TRBJ1-3,TRBV6-6,few